These 31 T cell receptor beta chains originate from one sample sequenced in a study of blood T cells in healthy people across ages. Combining a sample-barcoded 5' primer with a J-beta primer mix, a second PCR ran for roughly 6 to 11 cycles. TCRdb itself ran the 5' RACE reads through MiXCR, one entry per CDR3 protein. The table shows 1.5 million to 2 million distinct CDR3 sequences, with 40% to 55% occurring only once. Sequences were obtained from blood. The receptor source for this set is a woman aged 40 to 50 in good health.

The V call is TRBV7-2, the J call TRBJ2-7, with D possibly matching TRBD1 (6 bases). Trimming left V 1 base short and J 4 bases short, with 11 bases between. There are 14 residues in the CDR3. The V gene's germline CDR1 is SGHTA and CDR2 FQGNSA. This CDR3 is CASSLVEGEYEQYF. The CDR3 region has the DNA TGTGCCAGCAGCTTAGTTGAGGGGGAATACGAGCAGTACTTC.

This clonotype was seen only a few times. The V gene is TRBV4-2, the J gene TRBJ2-3; weak D call: TRBD2 (5 bases). Germline V CDR1 and CDR2: LGHNA, YNFKEQ. The ends were cut back, 2 bases at V and 4 bases at J, with 13 bases in the middle. The CDR3 totals 15 residues. The CDR3 protein is CASSQTPLVADTQYF. The CDR3 nucleotides are TGTGCCAGCAGCCAAACCCCACTAGTTGCAGATACGCAGTATTTT.

The sample holds one count of this clonotype. The chain has TRBV6-2 or TRBV6-3 and TRBJ2-5; no clear D. The length of the CDR3 is 14 residues. The ends were cut back, 7 bases at V and 1 base at J, with 13 bases in the middle. Germline CDR1 reads MNHEY; CDR2 reads SVGEGT. Here the CDR3 reads CASTLVRLQETQYF. The CDR3 region has the DNA TGTGCCAGCACCCTGGTCAGGCTCCAAGAGACCCAGTACTTC.

This clonotype occurred once. The chain recombines TRBV5-1 with TRBJ2-7; D gene ambiguous. The closer fit of TRBJ2-5 to the DNA end suggests the J call may be wrong. CDR3 size: 14 residues. Germline values: CDR1 SGHRS, CDR2 YFSETQ. CDR3 bases: TGCGCCAGCAGCTTGACGACACCACAAGAGACCCAGTACTTC. Translated, it gives CASSLTTPQETQYF.

This chain joins TRBV25-1 and TRBJ2-5, with 9 bases aligning to TRBD2. The CDR3 sequence is 15 residues long. Germline V CDR1 and CDR2: MGHDK, SYGVNS. Losses at the gene ends were 5 bases for V and 4 bases for J; bases not matched to a gene: 8. The CDR3 nucleotides are TGTGCCAGCAGTTTCCTAGCGGGGTTTCGAGAGACCCAGTACTTC. As protein: CASSFLAGFRETQYF.

The chain recombines TRBV6-2 or TRBV6-3 with TRBJ2-1; possible D gene TRBD1, 6 bases. CDR1 and CDR2 (germline): MNHEY, SVGEGT. Trimming pared 5 bases from V and 8 bases from J, leaving 16 bases between. CDR3 length equals 14 residues. CDR3 sequence: CASSDMDRYDEQFF. The CDR3 DNA reads as TGTGCCAGCAGTGACATGGACAGATACGATGAGCAGTTCTTC.

The V gene is TRBV3-1, the J gene TRBJ2-7; D uncertain. Per germline, CDR1 LGHDT and CDR2 YNNKEL (reference sequence). CDR3 length: 13 amino acids. Trimming left V 5 bases short and J 2 bases short, with 10 bases between. CDR3 DNA: TGTGCCAGCAGCGTTCAACCGACCTACGAGCAGTACTTC. Amino acids: CASSVQPTYEQYF.

The chain combines TRBV5-5 with TRBJ2-1; D call uncertain. This CDR3 spans 16 amino acids. Trimming pared 4 bases from V and 4 bases from J, leaving 18 bases between. Germline CDR1 and CDR2: SGHKS and YYEKEE (reference sequence). The CDR3 reads CASSPSAPIPYNEQFF. CDR3 DNA: TGTGCCAGCAGCCCTAGTGCGCCGATCCCTTACAATGAGCAGTTCTTC.

This clonotype was observed a handful of times. The rearrangement links TRBV5-1 to TRBJ2-1; D is perhaps TRBD2 (6 bases). Per germline, CDR1 SGHRS and CDR2 YFSETQ. V was pared by 1 base and J by 2 bases, with 16 bases between. The CDR3 totals 17 residues. CDR3 region: CASSLWVGRGAYNEQFF. The CDR3 DNA reads as TGCGCCAGCAGCTTGTGGGTGGGGCGGGGAGCCTACAATGAGCAGTTCTTC.

The sample holds a few counts of this clonotype. The chain is built from TRBV27 and TRBJ2-5; D possibly uses TRBD1 or TRBD2 (6 bases each). CDR3 size: 16 residues. CDR1 is MNHEY, CDR2 SMNVEV, per germline (reference sequence). V lost 3 bases, J lost 5 bases, and 19 bases lay in between. CDR3 in DNA: TGTGCCAGCAGTTTCTCGGGGGCGTTGGTTGCCGAGACCCAGTACTTC. This gives the protein CASSFSGALVAETQYF.

The chain links TRBV6-1 to TRBJ1-2; no definite D call. V lost 6 bases and J lost 2, with 10 bases in between. The CDR3 length is 13 residues. Per the germline V gene, CDR1 is MNHNS and CDR2 is SASEGT. The CDR3 reads CASRSGLNYGYTF. The DNA for the CDR3 is TGTGCCAGCAGGTCGGGATTGAACTATGGCTACACCTTC.

This chain joins TRBV28 and TRBJ2-3; either TRBD1 or TRBD2 may supply D (5 bases each). Germline V gene lookup returns CDR1 MDHEN and CDR2 SYDVKM. V was pared by 5 bases and J by 3 bases, with 15 bases between. This CDR3 is built from 15 residues. CDR3 amino acids: CASSPGRWGTDTQYF. CDR3 nucleotide sequence: TGTGCCAGCAGTCCGGGACGTTGGGGAACAGATACGCAGTATTTT.

This clonotype was recorded once. The rearrangement uses TRBV6-2 or TRBV6-3 and TRBJ1-5, with TRBD1 as a possible D gene (5 bases). Germline V CDR1 and CDR2: MNHEY, SVGEGT. Trimming cost V 6 bases and J 3 bases, with 18 bases left between them. The CDR3 loop spans 16 amino acids. The CDR3 nucleotides read TGTGCCAGCAGACCCACAGGCCCCCATAACAATCAGCCCCAGCATTTT. Its translation is CASRPTGPHNNQPQHF.

The chain is built from TRBV15 and TRBJ2-3; D call uncertain. The V end was cut by 0 bases, the J end by 5 bases, with 6 bases between. The germline CDR1 and CDR2 sequences are LNHNV and YYDKDF (reference sequence). This CDR3 is built from 13 residues. CDR3 in DNA: TGTGCCACCAGCAGAGATTCGGGAGATACGCAGTATTTT. Residues: CATSRDSGDTQYF.

Details on this clonotype: An end of the junction differs from the germline gene, which may be a read error. The CDR3 sequence: CAGSLSPGIQYF. DNA for the CDR3: TGTGCCGGCAGTTTAAGCCCAGGCATTCAGTACTTC. This chain connects TRBV28 to TRBJ2-4; D uncertain. The germline V gene encodes CDR1 MDHEN and CDR2 SYDVKM. The CDR3 runs 12 residues.

The chain has TRBV29-1 and TRBJ2-5; D uncertain. Matching the DNA end better, TRBJ2-7 makes the J call doubtful. The CDR3 runs to 11 residues. Germline CDR1 SQVTM, CDR2 ANQGSEA. Written as DNA, the CDR3 is TGCAGCGCCTTAGAATACCACGAGCAGTACTTC. Translated: CSALEYHEQYF.

This clonotype was detected only a few times. The chain combines TRBV12-3 or TRBV12-4 with TRBJ2-5, with no clear D. Deletions cut 5 bases from V and 3 bases from J, with 10 bases between. This CDR3 has 13 residues. The CDR3 loop is CASSPQVEETQYF. CDR3 DNA: TGTGCCAGCAGTCCCCAGGTAGAAGAGACCCAGTACTTC.

This clonotype came up a few times. The rearrangement uses TRBV21-1 and TRBJ2-3; the D segment call TRBD2 is taken from the table without a DNA check. TRBV21-1 is an annotated pseudogene. This CDR3 is 16 amino acids long. In nucleotides, the CDR3 is TGTGCCAGCAGCAAAGAGGCTAGCGGGGGGGCAGATACGCAGTATTTT. This translates into CASSKEASGGADTQYF.

The chain employs TRBV6-7 and TRBJ2-5, with 9 bases that match TRBD2. TRBV6-7 carries the ORF label, with uncertain function. This CDR3 region has 16 residues. Germline trimming cut 0 bases from V and 2 bases from J; bases unmatched to any gene: 4. The CDR3 spells CASSYSGTSCQETQYF. CDR3 nucleotides: TGTGCCAGCAGTTACTCGGGGACTAGCTGTCAAGAGACCCAGTACTTC.

The chain carries TRBV6-5 and TRBJ1-1; 9 bases fit TRBD1. The V segment lost 5 bases and the J segment 3 bases; nucleotides outside the gene matches: 7. The CDR3 covers 15 residues. Germline CDR1 and CDR2: MNHEY and SVGAGI. The CDR3 bases are TGTGCCAGCAGTCCATACAGGGGGCTGGACACTGAAGCTTTCTTT. Translating it yields CASSPYRGLDTEAFF.

This CDR3 reads CSVPGTRADTQYF. The CDR3 region has the DNA TGCAGTGTCCCTGGGACTCGAGCGGATACGCAGTATTTT. The rearrangement joins TRBV20-1 to TRBJ2-3, with D perhaps TRBD2 (6 bases). The CDR3 runs to 13 residues. From germline, CDR1 is DFQATT and CDR2 SNEGSKA (reference sequence). V lost 7 bases and J lost 6, with 17 bases in between.

This clonotype was detected only once. The chain employs TRBV4-3 and TRBJ2-5; unclear D gene. TRBJ2-4 explains the end of the DNA better; the J call may be wrong. CDR1 is LGHNA and CDR2 is YSLEER in the germline V gene. CDR3 length equals 16 residues. The CDR3 loop is CASSQGRSLTQNIQYF. The CDR3 DNA reads TGCGCCAGCAGCCAGGGTCGAAGCCTAACTCAAAACATTCAGTACTTC.

This clonotype was counted between two and nine times. An end of the junction differs from the germline gene, which may be a read error. The V call is TRBV29-1, the J call TRBJ1-2; the D is unclear. Germline CDR1 SQVTM, CDR2 ANQGSEA. The CDR3 has 14 amino acids. CDR3 amino acids: CSVPRRPSNYGYTF. CDR3 sequence (DNA): TGCAGCGTCCCCAGGCGTCCCTCTAACTATGGCTACACCTTT.

Remarks on this clonotype: Compared with germline, one end of the junction differs, possibly owing to a read error. The chain combines TRBV6-2 or TRBV6-3 with TRBJ1-1, with 7 positions matching TRBD1. The germline V gene encodes CDR1 MNHEY and CDR2 SVGEGT. This CDR3 is built from 15 residues. CDR3 residues: CASSPLATGETEAFF. The CDR3 bases are TGTGCTAGCAGTCCACTAGCTACAGGGGAGACTGAAGCTTTCTTT.

There are a few counts of this clonotype. The chain recombines TRBV9 with TRBJ2-3; 8 bases map to TRBD2. The trim removed 2 bases at V and 2 bases at J, leaving 1 base unmatched. Germline CDR1 and CDR2: SGDLS and YYNGEE. This CDR3 comprises 14 residues. CDR3 amino acids: CASSVGLDTDTQYF. The CDR3 coding sequence is TGTGCCAGCAGCGTGGGACTAGACACAGATACGCAGTATTTT.

V gene TRBV20-1 combines with J gene TRBJ2-7; 11 bases are shared with TRBD2. The germline CDR1 and CDR2 sequences are DFQATT and SNEGSKA (reference sequence). V dropped 3 bases and J dropped 4; count of bases not matched to a gene: 5. The CDR3 length is 14 residues. CDR3 sequence: CSARPTSGEYEQYF. The CDR3 DNA follows: TGCAGTGCTAGGCCGACTAGCGGGGAATACGAGCAGTACTTC.

V and J are TRBV6-5 and TRBJ1-4, with D uncertain. Germline CDR1 MNHEY, CDR2 SVGAGI. The V end lost 2 bases, the J end lost 4 bases, and 11 bases lay between the germline ends. The CDR3 covers 15 residues. The CDR3 sequence: CASSYEGSYNEKLFF. CDR3 in DNA: TGTGCCAGCAGTTACGAAGGATCTTATAATGAAAAACTGTTTTTT.

The V call is TRBV12-3 or TRBV12-4, the J call TRBJ1-4, with D uncertain. The ends were cut back, 7 bases at V and 4 bases at J, with 13 bases in the middle. The CDR3 spans 14 residues. The CDR3: CASTPGRYNEKLFF. DNA of the CDR3: TGTGCCAGCACCCCCGGACGGTATAATGAAAAACTGTTTTTT.

This sequence joins TRBV5-1 and TRBJ2-1, with TRBD2 matching over 8 bases. Germline V CDR1 and CDR2: SGHRS, YFSETQ. This CDR3 is 15 amino acids long. After removal of 6 bases from V and 1 base from J, the junction contained 6 bases not matched to a gene. The CDR3 coding sequence is TGCGCCAGCACCCTGACTAGCGTGTCCTACAATGAGCAGTTCTTC. Its translation is CASTLTSVSYNEQFF. The full variable domain, with the rest looked up from reference TRBV5-1 and TRBJ2-1, is KAGVTQTPRYLIKTRGQQVTLSCSPISGHRSVSWYQQTPGQGLQFLFEYFSETQRNKGNFPGRFSGRQFSNSRSEMNVSTLELGDSALYLCASTLTSVSYNEQFFGPGTRLTVL.

This clonotype was detected only a few times. J is TRBJ1-6 and V is TRBV25-1; D is uncertain. The germline V gene encodes CDR1 MGHDK and CDR2 SYGVNS. The CDR3 consists of 14 residues. Between the trimmed V and J ends, which lost 4 bases and 0 bases, there was a span of 4 bases. The CDR3: CASSVSSYNSPLHF. The CDR3 DNA is TGTGCCAGCAGTGTGAGCTCCTATAATTCACCCCTCCACTTT.

The V and J genes are TRBV28 and TRBJ2-1, with 7 bases fitting TRBD2. This CDR3 is 17 amino acids long. The V segment lost 5 bases and the J segment 3 bases; nucleotides outside the gene matches: 13. Germline CDR1 MDHEN, CDR2 SYDVKM. The DNA of the CDR3 is TGTGCCAGCAGTCACCTCGACGGAGCGGGGAGCTACAATGAGCAGTTCTTC. Protein: CASSHLDGAGSYNEQFF.